Listed here are 29 T cell receptor beta chains from one sample, sequenced in a study of blood T cell repertoires in COVID-19. Assay used: immunoSEQ multiplex PCR; TCRdb lists only in-frame clones, some missing. This sample yields some 200,000 clones, of which 86% are seen a single time; about 6% belongs to the top ten. Sequencing was done on a sample of peripheral blood. The source of these receptors is a man older than 75 with acute or convalescent COVID-19.

The chain uses TRBV30 and TRBJ1-4; TRBD1 agrees at 8 bases. This CDR3 has 15 amino acids. The V and J ends lost 2 bases and 8 bases, in that order; junction bases with no gene match: 10. Germline lookup yields CDR1 GTSNPN and CDR2 SVGIG (reference sequence). For the CDR3, the DNA is TGTGCCTGGAGTTTCAGGGGGCGAGCGGGCGAAAAACTGTTTTTT. It is translated as CAWSFRGRAGEKLFF.

The rearrangement links TRBV2 to TRBJ2-1, with 10 positions matching TRBD2. The CDR3 totals 15 residues. CDR1 is SNHLY, CDR2 FYNNEI, per germline. V lost 6 bases to trimming and J lost 5 bases; unmatched junction nucleotides: 7. CDR3 residues: CASRNSGTSDNEQFF. The DNA for the CDR3 is TGTGCCAGCAGAAATTCCGGGACTAGCGACAATGAGCAGTTCTTC.

The chain has TRBV7-9 and TRBJ1-2; possibly TRBD1 for D (6 bases). Looked up from germline, CDR1 is SEHNR and CDR2 is FQNEAQ (reference sequence). The CDR3 is 14 residues long. V was trimmed by 2 bases and J by 7 bases, leaving 14 bases between them. CDR3 loop: CASSLTAGVGGYTF. The CDR3 DNA sequence: TGTGCCAGCAGCTTAACTGCAGGGGTGGGTGGCTACACCTTC.

This clone was recorded once. This chain uses TRBV7-2 with TRBJ2-1; 10 positions agree with TRBD2. The CDR3 totals 17 residues. V lost 1 base, J lost 4 bases, and 7 bases stayed unmatched. Germline V gene lookup returns CDR1 SGHTA and CDR2 FQGNSA. Here the CDR3 reads CASSLDWTSGKYNEQFF. CDR3 DNA: TGTGCCAGCAGCTTAGACTGGACTAGCGGCAAATACAATGAGCAGTTCTTC.

This chain connects TRBV6-5 to TRBJ2-5; 7 positions match TRBD1. CDR1 is MNHEY and CDR2 is SVGAGI in the germline V gene. This CDR3 comprises 13 residues. V lost 11 bases and J lost 1; bases outside the gene matches: 7. The CDR3 nucleotides are TGTGCCGGAAACAGGGGATCCCAAGAGACCCAGTACTTC. It translates to CAGNRGSQETQYF.

The chain has TRBV7-2 and TRBJ1-3; D ambiguous. The CDR3 loop spans 15 amino acids. Germline lookup yields CDR1 SGHTA and CDR2 FQGNSA. The V end was cut by 1 base, the J end by 2 bases, with 9 bases between. Here the CDR3 reads CASSLVEVAGNTIYF. CDR3 sequence (DNA): TGTGCCAGCAGCTTAGTTGAGGTTGCTGGAAACACCATATATTTT. The whole variable domain, filled in from reference TRBV7-2 and TRBJ1-3, reads GAGVSQSPSNKVTEKGKDVELRCDPISGHTALYWYRQSLGQGLEFLIYFQGNSAPDKSGLPSDRFSAERTGGSVSTLTIQRTQQEDSAVYLCASSLVEVAGNTIYFGEGSWLTVV.

There are a few counts of this clone. The chain's CDR3 is CASREDRGNTGELFF. The CDR3 DNA sequence: TGTGCCAGCAGGGAGGACAGGGGGAACACCGGGGAGCTGTTTTTT. This chain links TRBV2 with TRBJ2-2; 9 bases match TRBD1. CDR3 size: 15 residues. The junction had 3 bases not matched to a gene; V was cut back by 6 bases and J by 1 base. CDR1 and CDR2 from the germline V gene are SNHLY and FYNNEI.

The chain is built from TRBV28 and TRBJ1-4, with TRBD1 matching over 12 bases. V lost 7 bases to trimming and J lost 8 bases; unmatched junction nucleotides: 8. The CDR3 is made up of 15 amino acids. CDR1 and CDR2 from the germline V gene are MDHEN and SYDVKM. This chain's CDR3 is CASTRDRGRGEKLFF. CDR3 DNA: TGTGCCAGCACCCGGGACAGGGGGCGAGGCGAAAAACTGTTTTTT. Combining the CDR3 with reference TRBV28 and TRBJ1-4 gives the whole variable domain DVKVTQSSRYLVKRTGEKVFLECVQDMDHENMFWYRQDPGLGLRLIYFSYDVKMKEKGDIPEGYSVSREKKERFSLILESASTNQTSMYLCASTRDRGRGEKLFFGSGTQLSVL.

V and J are TRBV11-2 and TRBJ1-6, with D maybe TRBD1 (5 bases). The CDR3 covers 15 residues. The V and J ends lost 0 bases and 8 bases respectively, with 11 bases between them. Germline assignment: CDR1 SGHAT and CDR2 FQNNGV. CDR3 region: CASSLEWGGDSPLHF. Written as DNA, the CDR3 is TGTGCCAGCAGCTTAGAATGGGGAGGGGATTCACCCCTCCACTTT.

The chain employs TRBV11-2 and TRBJ2-2; D remains ambiguous. The CDR3 runs 15 residues. Per germline, CDR1 SGHAT and CDR2 FQNNGV. Trimming cost V 1 base and J 0 bases, with 6 bases left between them. In nucleotides, the CDR3 is TGTGCCAGCAGCTTAGGTATTTCGAACACCGGGGAGCTGTTTTTT. This sequence encodes CASSLGISNTGELFF.

This clone was found once. This rearrangement joins TRBV5-1 to TRBJ2-5; tentatively, D is TRBD1 (6 bases). CDR1 and CDR2 (germline): SGHRS, YFSETQ. Trimming left V 4 bases short and J 1 base short, with 11 bases between. This CDR3 is 14 amino acids long. The CDR3 sequence: CASSTGTSQETQYF. The DNA for the CDR3 is TGCGCCAGCAGCACTGGGACAAGCCAAGAGACCCAGTACTTC.

V and J are TRBV10-3 and TRBJ2-7, with TRBD2 matching over 15 bases. CDR1 ENHRY and CDR2 SYGVKD come from the germline V gene. This CDR3 region has 17 residues. V shed 2 bases and J 0 bases; nucleotides not matched to a gene: 2. This CDR3 reads CAISEGTSGRLSYEQYV. The CDR3 nucleotides are TGTGCCATCAGTGAGGGGACTAGCGGGAGGCTCTCCTACGAGCAGTACGTC.

The rearrangement links TRBV7-2 to TRBJ2-1; D is perhaps TRBD2 (5 bases). Germline assignment: CDR1 SGHTA and CDR2 FQGNSA. CDR3 length: 13 residues. The V end lost 5 bases, the J end lost 9 bases, and 14 bases lay between the germline ends. DNA of the CDR3: TGTGCCAGCAGCACAATAGGCGAGGGTGAGCAGTTCTTC. This sequence encodes CASSTIGEGEQFF.

The chain links TRBV13 to TRBJ1-2; a weak D match, TRBD1 (5 bases). The V and J ends lost 3 bases and 1 base respectively, with 6 bases between them. This CDR3 contains 13 residues. Germline lookup yields CDR1 PRHDT and CDR2 FYEKMQ (reference sequence). Here the CDR3 reads CASSLGGNYGYTF. The CDR3 bases are TGTGCCAGCAGCTTGGGGGGTAACTATGGCTACACCTTC.

The chain couples TRBV7-3 to TRBJ2-1, with D possibly matching TRBD2 (6 bases). The germline gives CDR1 SGHTA, CDR2 FQGTGA. Trimming cost V 2 bases and J 4 bases, with 12 bases left between them. The CDR3 spans 15 residues. The CDR3 DNA reads TGTGCCAGCAGCTTATTGGCGGGGACTTACAATGAGCAGTTCTTC. It translates to CASSLLAGTYNEQFF.

The rearrangement joins TRBV7-3 to TRBJ2-5; TRBD1 matches at 10 bases. Germline V lookup: CDR1 SGHTA, CDR2 FQGTGA. The CDR3 runs 15 residues. V was clipped by 3 bases and J by 5 bases; unmatched bases: 6. This chain's CDR3 is CASSLTGGAWETQYF. For the CDR3, the DNA is TGTGCCAGCAGCTTGACAGGGGGCGCTTGGGAGACCCAGTACTTC. Variable domain in full (rest from reference TRBV7-3 and TRBJ2-5): GAGVSQTPSNKVTEKGKYVELRCDPISGHTALYWYRQSLGQGPEFLIYFQGTGAADDSGLPNDRFFAVRPEGSVSTLKIQRTERGDSAVYLCASSLTGGAWETQYFGPGTRLLVL.

The rearrangement uses TRBV27 and TRBJ2-6; 8 bases are a match to TRBD1. Germline CDR1 and CDR2: MNHEY and SMNVEV (reference sequence). The CDR3 is 15 residues long. Trimming at V came to 4 bases and at J to 2 bases, leaving 1 base not matched to a gene. The CDR3 here is CASSSTGAGANVLTF. The CDR3 DNA follows: TGTGCCAGCAGTTCGACAGGGGCTGGGGCCAACGTCCTGACTTTC.

This chain links TRBV7-9 with TRBJ2-1; TRBD1 agrees at 7 bases. The CDR3 totals 14 residues. CDR1 and CDR2 from the germline V gene are SEHNR and FQNEAQ (reference sequence). V was pared by 1 base and J by 7 bases, with 4 bases of the junction left unmatched. CDR3 in DNA: TGTGCCAGCAGCTTAGTGGCACAGGGGAATGAGCAGTTCTTC. It is translated as CASSLVAQGNEQFF.

The chain links TRBV18 to TRBJ2-1; D is possibly TRBD2 (6 bases). CDR1 is KGHSH and CDR2 is LQKENI in the germline V gene. V shed 4 bases and J shed 5 bases, with 9 bases lying between them. This CDR3 is built from 13 residues. Written as DNA, the CDR3 is TGTGCCAGCTCACTACGGGAGCACAATGAGCAGTTCTTC. Amino acids: CASSLREHNEQFF.

The chain carries TRBV11-3 and TRBJ2-1; D perhaps matches TRBD2 (5 bases). Trimming stripped 0 bases from V and 4 bases from J, with 10 bases between. Germline CDR1 reads SGHNT; CDR2 reads YENEEA. The CDR3 extends over 15 amino acids. The CDR3 DNA sequence: TGTGCCAGCAGCTTAGATCGGAGGTCGTACAATGAGCAGTTCTTC. Amino acids: CASSLDRRSYNEQFF.

The rearrangement links TRBV12-3 or TRBV12-4 to TRBJ2-7; 8 bases agree with TRBD1. CDR3 length: 13 amino acids. Losses at the gene ends were 6 bases for V and 4 bases for J; bases not matched to a gene: 5. DNA for the CDR3: TGTGCCAGCAGCCGGACAGGGTTTTACGAGCAGTACTTC. It codes for CASSRTGFYEQYF.

The J gene is TRBJ2-7, the V gene TRBV19; 7 bases match TRBD1. The V gene's germline CDR1 is LNHDA and CDR2 SQIVND (reference sequence). V lost 3 bases to trimming and J lost 5 bases; unmatched junction nucleotides: 10. CDR3 size: 15 residues. In DNA, the CDR3 is TGTGCCAGTAGTATTTGGAAAGGGGGCCGCGACGAGCAGTACTTC. Its protein is CASSIWKGGRDEQYF.

V gene TRBV9 combines with J gene TRBJ1-1, with D unresolved. This CDR3 has 15 amino acids. Per germline, CDR1 SGDLS and CDR2 YYNGEE. V was shortened by 0 bases and J by 1 base, with 10 bases between the two germline ends. The CDR3 DNA sequence: TGTGCCAGCAGCGTAGGTCCAGGATCGAACACTGAAGCTTTCTTT. Translating it yields CASSVGPGSNTEAFF.

This chain connects TRBV4-2 to TRBJ2-7; TRBD2 agrees at 13 bases. V gave up 3 bases and J gave up 2 bases; unmatched junction bases: 1. The CDR3 is 15 amino acids. The germline gives CDR1 LGHNA, CDR2 YNFKEQ. This chain's CDR3 is CASSHGTSGTYEQYF. The DNA of the CDR3 is TGTGCCAGCAGCCACGGGACTAGCGGGACCTACGAGCAGTACTTC.

The genes are TRBV7-9 and TRBJ2-7; D is possibly TRBD1 (6 bases). This CDR3 is 14 amino acids long. Trimming removed 2 bases at V and 6 bases at J, with 14 bases between. Germline V gives CDR1 SEHNR, CDR2 FQNEAQ (reference sequence). The CDR3 nucleotides read TGTGCCAGCAGCTTAAACCAGGGGACGGGCGAGCAGTACTTC. Amino acid sequence: CASSLNQGTGEQYF.

The V call is TRBV7-8, the J call TRBJ1-5; D possibly corresponds to TRBD1 (6 bases). Germline V gene sequence: CDR1 SGHVS, CDR2 FQNEAQ. Trimming took off 5 bases at V and 4 bases at J, with 18 bases between the two ends. CDR3 length: 16 residues. DNA of the CDR3: TGTGCCAGCAGCCCTCTAGACAGGTCTCGAAATCAGCCCCAGCATTTT. It codes for CASSPLDRSRNQPQHF.

The J gene is TRBJ1-1, the V gene TRBV5-6; 7 bases are shared with TRBD1. The CDR3 is 14 amino acids. The junction had 10 bases not matched to a gene; V was cut back by 4 bases and J by 7 bases. CDR1 is SGHDT and CDR2 is YYEEEE in the germline V gene. The CDR3 is CASSLPQGPYEAFF. CDR3 nucleotides: TGTGCCAGCAGCCTTCCACAGGGGCCCTATGAAGCTTTCTTT.

The genes are TRBV27 and TRBJ1-2; D is perhaps TRBD1 (6 bases). This CDR3 contains 14 residues. The germline V gene encodes CDR1 MNHEY and CDR2 SMNVEV (reference sequence). V gave up 5 bases and J gave up 4 bases, with 14 bases separating them. CDR3: CASSPRGVLYGYTF. CDR3 in DNA: TGTGCCAGCAGTCCCAGGGGCGTCCTCTATGGCTACACCTTC.

The V call is TRBV6-1, the J call TRBJ2-7; 7 bases agree with TRBD1. This CDR3 is built from 15 residues. CDR1 is MNHNS and CDR2 is SASEGT in the germline V gene. V trimming: 4 bases; J trimming: 7 bases; junction bases outside the gene matches: 13. The CDR3 reads CASSGDSLGHSEQYF. The DNA of the CDR3 is TGTGCCAGCAGTGGGGACAGCTTAGGTCATAGTGAGCAGTACTTC.